These T cell receptor beta chains were read from a single sample in a study of cytomegalovirus exposure and HLA in healthy donors. The protocol was immunoSEQ multiplex PCR, while the TCRdb copy is restricted to in-frame clones and leaves out a portion. Counted here are 90,000 to 100,000 clones, approximately 80% occurring once; the ten biggest clones make up roughly 3.8%. Material: PBMCs. The receptors here all came from a man aged 45-65 years in good health and CMV-seronegative. CDR3s include the opening cysteine and the closing phenylalanine or tryptophan. Fields, in order: J gene, V gene, CDR3 protein.

TRBJ2-7	TRBV28	CASRGQGNYEQYF
TRBJ1-2	TRBV7-8	CASSPDRALANYGYTF
TRBJ2-3	TRBV28	CASSLLSGTGDTQYF
TRBJ1-1	TRBV28	CASSLRPGVGTEAFF
TRBJ1-1	TRBV28	CASINGGTGLEAFF
TRBJ1-1	TRBV2	CASRRTGGAKSEAFF
TRBJ1-1	TRBV11-3	CASSLGQGAAEAFF
TRBJ2-1	TRBV5-1	CASSLIGTSSYNEQFF
TRBJ1-1	TRBV2	CASSLYTEAFF
TRBJ2-1	TRBV11-1	CASSRRGSGATDAYNEQFF
TRBJ2-1	TRBV19	CASSVGTGNEQFF
TRBJ1-2	TRBV25-1	CASSDLTGLGYTF
TRBJ2-3	TRBV18	CASSPITGTDTQYF
TRBJ2-1	TRBV5-8	CASSLGQGVNNEQFF